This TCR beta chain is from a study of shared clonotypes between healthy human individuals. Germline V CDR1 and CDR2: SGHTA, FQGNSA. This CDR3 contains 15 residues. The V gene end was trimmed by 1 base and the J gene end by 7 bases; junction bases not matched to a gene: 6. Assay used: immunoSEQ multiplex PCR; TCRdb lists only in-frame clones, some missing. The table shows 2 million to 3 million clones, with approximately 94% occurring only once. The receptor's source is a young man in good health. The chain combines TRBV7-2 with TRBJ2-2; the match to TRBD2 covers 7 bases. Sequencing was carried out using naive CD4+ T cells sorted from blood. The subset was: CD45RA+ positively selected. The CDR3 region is CASSLVQTSLGELFF. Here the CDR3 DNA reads TGTGCCAGCAGCTTAGTCCAGACTAGCCTCGGGGAGCTGTTTTTT.